A selection of T cell receptor beta chains follows, all from one sample in a study of cytomegalovirus exposure and HLA in healthy donors. Profiled with immunoSEQ multiplex PCR; TCRdb holds only in-frame clones, not every one. Of fewer than 150,000 clones in the sample, 77% were seen once. The specimen was PBMCs. The receptors stem from a woman aged 45-59 years in good health and CMV-seronegative. Each CDR3 is given with its conserved first and last residue. D genes are given only for firm matches. Not all rows give a size; the values are once, few, many and, for expanded clones, a class.

>-|TRBV27|TRBJ1-6|once
CASSFHRSSSYNSPLHF
TGTGCCAGCAGTTTTCACAGGTCAAGCTCCTATAATTCACCCCTCCACTTT
>-|TRBV6-6|TRBJ2-1|-
CASSPSGQAYNEQFF
TGTGCCAGCAGCCCCAGCGGGCAAGCCTACAATGAGCAGTTCTTC
>-|TRBV5-1|TRBJ2-2|-
CASSLRSSNTGELFF
TGCGCCAGCAGCTTGAGGAGCTCGAACACCGGGGAGCTGTTTTTT
>TRBD1|TRBV10-3|TRBJ1-1|-
CAIQGSTEAFF
TGTGCCATACAGGGGTCCACTGAAGCTTTCTTT
>TRBD1|TRBV19|TRBJ1-2|-
CASSPGQGYHGYTF
TGTGCCAGTAGTCCAGGACAGGGGTATCATGGCTACACCTTC
>-|TRBV18|TRBJ2-5|-
CASSPDRWGQGTQYF
TGTGCCAGCTCACCTGACAGGTGGGGTCAAGGGACCCAGTACTTC
>-|TRBV19|TRBJ2-4|-
CASSLEPARRIQYF
TGTGCCAGTAGCCTGGAGCCCGCCCGAAGGATTCAGTACTTC
>TRBD1|TRBV28|TRBJ2-7|-
CASSLSRDRSYEQYF
TGTGCCAGCAGTTTATCCCGGGACAGATCCTACGAGCAGTACTTC
>TRBD2|TRBV6-1|TRBJ2-1|few
CASRLLAGIDNEQFF
TGTGCCAGCAGGCTACTAGCGGGGATCGACAATGAGCAGTTCTTC
>-|TRBV9|TRBJ1-2|-
CASSVETGDYGYTF
TGTGCCAGCAGCGTAGAGACAGGAGACTATGGCTACACCTTC